These 11 T cell receptor beta chains originate from one sample sequenced in a study of neoadjuvant anti-PD-1 for oral cavity cancer. Method: immunoSEQ multiplex PCR; TCRdb's copy keeps in-frame clones and lacks some. This table has fewer than 20,000 clones, approximately 64% appearing once. The starting material was PBMCs, obtained before nivolumab (anti-PD-1) treatment. Source of these receptors: a person aged 40 to 85 with oral cavity squamous cell carcinoma.

The chain carries TRBV11-2 and TRBJ2-1; a weak D match, TRBD2 (6 bases). Deletions cut 6 bases from V and 0 bases from J, with 21 bases between. The CDR3 has 18 amino acids. The germline V gene has CDR1 SGHAT and CDR2 FQNNGV. The CDR3 region is CASSRRDSRKSSYNEQFF. CDR3 nucleotide sequence: TGTGCCAGCAGTCGACGGGACTCCAGGAAGAGCTCCTACAATGAGCAGTTCTTC.

The chain joins TRBV21-1 to TRBJ2-5. TRBV21-1 is listed as a pseudogene. CDR3 length equals 13 residues. The CDR3 loop reads CASSSPGLETQYF. CDR3 coding DNA: TGTGCCAGCAGCTCTCCCGGGCTAGAGACCCAGTACTTC.

This clone has more than one count but fewer than ten. Mismatch with germline at one junction end may stem from a read error. This rearrangement joins TRBV27 to TRBJ2-1; possibly TRBD1 for D (6 bases). The CDR3 contains 12 residues. CDR1 and CDR2 (germline): MNHEY, SMNVEV (reference sequence). The CDR3 loop is CASSLSGDEQFF. CDR3 nucleotide sequence: TGTGCCAGCAGTCTATCAGGGGATGAGCAGTTCTTC.

This chain uses TRBV6-5 with TRBJ2-1; 7 bases line up with TRBD2. CDR1 MNHEY and CDR2 SVGAGI come from the germline V gene. The CDR3 covers 15 residues. J lost 6 bases, V lost 5 bases, and 10 bases had no gene match. The CDR3 protein is CASSPGTTNSNEQFF. CDR3 nucleotides: TGTGCCAGCAGTCCCGGGACTACCAATTCCAATGAGCAGTTCTTC.

This chain connects TRBV10-3 to TRBJ1-5, with D unresolved. The V end was cut by 5 bases, the J end by 0 bases, with 11 bases between. In germline, CDR1 is ENHRY, CDR2 SYGVKD. The CDR3 totals 15 residues. CDR3 sequence reads: CAISPGPYSNQPQHF. The CDR3 nucleotides read TGTGCCATCAGTCCCGGGCCCTATAGCAATCAGCCCCAGCATTTT.

The CDR3 DNA sequence: TGTGCCAGCGGACAGATGGATGAAGCTTTCTTT. Translation gives CASGQMDEAFF. The V and J genes are TRBV2 and TRBJ1-1, with D perhaps TRBD1 (6 bases). Germline V CDR1 and CDR2: SNHLY, FYNNEI. The CDR3 consists of 11 residues. Deletions cut 8 bases from V and 7 bases from J, with 11 bases between.

The J gene is TRBJ2-3, the V gene TRBV15; D possibly corresponds to TRBD2 (5 bases). Germline V CDR1 and CDR2: LNHNV, YYDKDF (reference sequence). This CDR3 comprises 14 residues. Trimming cost V 1 base and J 1 base, with 6 bases left between them. The CDR3, as DNA: TGTGCCACCAGCAGAGTACTAGGCACAGATACGCAGTATTTT. Protein product: CATSRVLGTDTQYF.

A single count supports this clone. V and J are TRBV10-3 and TRBJ2-2; 8 bases are shared with TRBD2. The CDR3 has 14 residues. J was trimmed by 2 bases and V by 10 bases; bases with no gene match: 6. Per germline, CDR1 ENHRY and CDR2 SYGVKD. DNA for the CDR3: TGTGCCACTTCGGGACTAGAAAACACCGGGGAGCTGTTTTTT. Its protein product is CATSGLENTGELFF.

The CDR3 DNA sequence: TGTGCCAGCAGCCAGGGGGGGACAGGTTCTAACTATGGCTACACCTTC. Residues: CASSQGGTGSNYGYTF. The rearrangement joins TRBV4-2 to TRBJ1-2; 8 bases are shared with TRBD1. The junction had 6 bases not matched to a gene; V was cut back by 3 bases and J by 0 bases. This CDR3 is built from 16 residues. The V gene's germline CDR1 is LGHNA and CDR2 YNFKEQ.

Only a few counts were recorded for this clone. The gene calls are TRBV10-1 and TRBJ1-5, with D possibly being TRBD1 (6 bases). Germline V gene data show CDR1 as WNHNN and CDR2 as SYGVQD (reference sequence). The V and J ends lost 6 bases and 4 bases respectively, with 16 bases between them. This CDR3 is built from 15 residues. CDR3 in amino acids: CASRPTGGGNQPQHF. CDR3 coding DNA: TGCGCCAGCAGACCAACGGGAGGGGGTAATCAGCCCCAGCATTTT.

This chain uses TRBV19 with TRBJ1-1; no firm D call. CDR1 is LNHDA, CDR2 SQIVND, per germline (reference sequence). V lost 6 bases and J lost 0, with 8 bases in between. The CDR3 length is 13 residues. CDR3 amino acids: CASSGPVNTEAFF. DNA of the CDR3: TGTGCCAGTAGCGGACCGGTGAACACTGAAGCTTTCTTT.